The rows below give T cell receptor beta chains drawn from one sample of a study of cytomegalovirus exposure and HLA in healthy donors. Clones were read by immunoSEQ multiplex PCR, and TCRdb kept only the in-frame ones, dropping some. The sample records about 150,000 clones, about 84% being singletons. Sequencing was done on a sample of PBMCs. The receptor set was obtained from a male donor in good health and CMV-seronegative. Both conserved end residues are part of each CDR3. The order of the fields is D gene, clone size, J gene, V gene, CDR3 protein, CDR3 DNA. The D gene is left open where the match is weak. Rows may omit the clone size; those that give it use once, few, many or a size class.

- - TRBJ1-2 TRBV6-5 CASRTVRQALGGYTF TGTGCCAGCAGGACCGTCCGACAGGCCCTAGGTGGCTACACCTTC
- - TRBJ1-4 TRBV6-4 CASSPGESAGEKLFF TGTGCCAGCAGCCCCGGGGAGTCGGCAGGCGAAAAACTGTTTTTT
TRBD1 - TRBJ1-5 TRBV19 CASSMTGGAGQPQHF TGTGCCAGTAGTATGACAGGGGGCGCGGGGCAGCCCCAGCATTTT
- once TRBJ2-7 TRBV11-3 CASSLGQSYEQYF TGTGCCAGCAGCTTAGGGCAGTCCTACGAGCAGTACTTC
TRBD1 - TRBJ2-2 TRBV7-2 CASSNRGQAGELFF TGTGCCAGCAGTAACAGGGGTCAAGCCGGGGAGCTGTTTTTT
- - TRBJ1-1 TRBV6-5 CASSYEVDGEAFF TGTGCCAGCAGTTACGAGGTTGACGGTGAAGCTTTCTTT
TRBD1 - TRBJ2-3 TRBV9 CASSPWTGFSTDTQYF TGTGCCAGCAGCCCGTGGACAGGGTTCAGCACAGATACGCAGTATTTT
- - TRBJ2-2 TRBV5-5 CASSLWGRDTGELFF TGTGCCAGCAGCTTGTGGGGGCGCGACACCGGGGAGCTGTTTTTT
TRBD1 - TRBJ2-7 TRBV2 CASPGQASHEQYF TGTGCCAGCCCGGGACAGGCCTCCCACGAGCAGTACTTC
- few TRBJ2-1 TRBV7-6 CASSSSSGAISYNEQFF TGTGCCAGCAGCTCCTCTTCAGGGGCGATCTCCTACAATGAGCAGTTCTTC
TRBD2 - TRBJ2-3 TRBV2 CASSVTPSGISSTDTQYF TGTGCCAGCAGTGTTACGCCTAGCGGGATTTCTAGCACAGATACGCAGTATTTT
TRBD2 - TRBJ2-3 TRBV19 CASSLRTSGRSPDTQYF TGTGCCAGTAGTCTTAGGACTAGCGGGAGGAGTCCAGATACGCAGTATTTT
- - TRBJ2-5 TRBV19 CASRLNRIQETQYF TGTGCCAGTCGCCTTAACAGGATCCAAGAGACCCAGTACTTC
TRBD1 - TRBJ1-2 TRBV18 CASSPTTGTGGSGYTF TGTGCCAGCTCACCAACTACGGGGACAGGGGGCTCTGGCTACACCTTC
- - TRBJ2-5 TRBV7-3 CASSSLTGETQYF TGTGCCAGCAGCTCCCTCACGGGGGAGACCCAGTACTTC
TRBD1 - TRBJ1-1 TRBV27 CASSPLTGMNTEAFF TGTGCCAGCAGTCCATTGACAGGGATGAACACTGAAGCTTTCTTT
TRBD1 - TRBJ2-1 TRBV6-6 CASSPGDRGPYNEQFF TGTGCCAGCAGCCCGGGGGACAGGGGCCCCTACAATGAGCAGTTCTTC
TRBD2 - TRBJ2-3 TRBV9 CASSPGGTSVDTQYF TGTGCCAGCAGCCCGGGGGGGACTAGCGTTGATACGCAGTATTTT
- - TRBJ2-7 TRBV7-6 CASSLADRFYEQYF TGTGCCAGCAGCTTAGCAGACAGATTCTACGAGCAGTACTTC
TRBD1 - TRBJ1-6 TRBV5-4 CASSSPGDRYNSPLHF TGTGCCAGCAGCTCTCCCGGGGACAGGTATAATTCACCCCTCCACTTT
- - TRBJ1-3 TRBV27 CASSSLQGPGNTIYF TGTGCCAGCAGTTCCTTACAGGGACCTGGAAACACCATATATTTT
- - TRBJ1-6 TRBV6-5 CASSSPQGANSPLHF TGTGCCAGCAGTTCCCCACAGGGAGCTAATTCACCCCTCCACTTT
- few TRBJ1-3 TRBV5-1 CASGQDVSGNTIYF TGCGCCAGCGGTCAGGATGTCTCTGGAAACACCATATATTTT
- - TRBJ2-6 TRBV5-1 CASSLEKRGPGANVLTF TGCGCCAGCAGCTTGGAAAAACGAGGCCCTGGGGCCAACGTCCTGACTTTC
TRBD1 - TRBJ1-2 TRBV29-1 CSVQLTGKGDGYTF TGCAGCGTGCAGCTGACAGGGAAAGGTGATGGCTACACCTTC
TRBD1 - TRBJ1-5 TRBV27 CASRTGGPNQPQHF TGTGCCAGCAGAACAGGGGGGCCCAATCAGCCCCAGCATTTT
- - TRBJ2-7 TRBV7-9 CASSLDFYEQYF TGTGCCAGCAGCTTAGACTTCTACGAGCAGTACTTC
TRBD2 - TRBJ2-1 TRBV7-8 CASSLRASGNNEQFF TGTGCCAGCAGCTTACGAGCTAGCGGGAACAATGAGCAGTTCTTC
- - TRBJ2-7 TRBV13 CASSQGRRSSEQYF TGTGCCAGCAGCCAGGGTAGGCGGTCGAGCGAGCAGTACTTC
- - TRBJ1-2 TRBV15 CATSRDRGVNYGYTF TGTGCCACCAGCAGAGATCGGGGAGTCAACTATGGCTACACCTTC
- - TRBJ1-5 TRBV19 CASSTLEGRGNQPQHF TGTGCCAGTAGCACCCTCGAAGGGAGGGGCAATCAGCCCCAGCATTTT
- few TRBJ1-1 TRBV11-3 CASSLGGNTEAFF TGTGCCAGCAGCTTAGGAGGGAACACTGAAGCTTTCTTT
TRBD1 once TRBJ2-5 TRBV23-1 CASSQSGRTGQETQYF TGCGCCAGCAGTCAATCGGGAAGGACAGGGCAAGAGACCCAGTACTTC
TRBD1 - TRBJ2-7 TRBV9 CASSVGTGNYEQYF TGTGCCAGCAGCGTAGGGACAGGAAACTACGAGCAGTACTTC
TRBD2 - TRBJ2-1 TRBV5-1 CASSLTSGEYNEQFF TGCGCCAGCAGCTTGACTAGCGGGGAGTACAATGAGCAGTTCTTC
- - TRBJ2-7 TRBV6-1 CASTKTNNYEQYF TGTGCCAGTACAAAGACTAATAACTACGAGCAGTACTTC
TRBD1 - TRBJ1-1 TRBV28 CASRGTGRPEAFF TGTGCCAGCAGGGGGACAGGGAGGCCTGAAGCTTTCTTT
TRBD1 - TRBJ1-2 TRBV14 CASSLGQGIFYGYTF TGTGCCAGCAGCCTGGGACAGGGGATCTTCTATGGCTACACCTTC
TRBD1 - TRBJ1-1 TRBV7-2 CASSLTGGTEAFF TGTGCCAGCAGCTTAACAGGGGGGACTGAAGCTTTCTTT
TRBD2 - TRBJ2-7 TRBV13 CASSRMLAGSGYEQYF TGTGCCAGCAGCCGTATGCTAGCGGGGAGTGGATACGAGCAGTACTTC